Below, 14 T cell receptor beta chains from the same sample are listed, as sequenced in a study of cytomegalovirus exposure and HLA in healthy donors. A multiplex PCR was run with 60 Vbeta primers and 13 Jbeta primers. Clones were read by immunoSEQ multiplex PCR, and TCRdb kept only the in-frame ones, dropping some. The repertoire holds 120,000 or so clones, with roughly 80% as singletons. Specimen: PBMCs. These receptors all stem from a man younger than 45 in good health and CMV-seronegative.

CDR3 protein: CASSPGLAGASSYEQYF. CDR3 in DNA: TGTGCCAGCAGTCCGGGACTAGCGGGGGCAAGCTCCTACGAGCAGTACTTC. The rearrangement joins TRBV7-6 to TRBJ2-7; 14 bases line up with TRBD2. Germline V gene lookup returns CDR1 SGHVS and CDR2 FNYEAQ. There are 17 residues in the CDR3. The V segment lost 6 bases and the J segment 0 bases; nucleotides outside the gene matches: 7.

The V and J genes are TRBV27 and TRBJ1-6, with a weak D call TRBD1 (5 bases). Germline values: CDR1 MNHEY, CDR2 SMNVEV (reference sequence). The CDR3 extends over 13 amino acids. Trimming took off 2 bases at V and 9 bases at J, with 8 bases between the two ends. The CDR3 nucleotides read TGTGCCAGCAGTTTAGGGCAGGGTTCACCCCTCCACTTT. Translating it yields CASSLGQGSPLHF.

This clone was recorded once. The rearrangement uses TRBV5-1 and TRBJ2-5, with 7 positions matching TRBD1. Looked up from germline, CDR1 is SGHRS and CDR2 is YFSETQ. The V gene end was trimmed by 4 bases and the J gene end by 1 base; junction bases not matched to a gene: 1. This CDR3 contains 13 residues. The CDR3: CASSRQGQETQYF. CDR3 in DNA: TGCGCCAGCAGCCGACAGGGCCAAGAGACCCAGTACTTC.

The chain employs TRBV6-1 and TRBJ1-5, with D possibly TRBD1 on 5 matching bases. V gave up 4 bases and J gave up 0 bases, with 10 bases separating them. Germline V gene data show CDR1 as MNHNS and CDR2 as SASEGT. The CDR3 is made up of 15 amino acids. The CDR3 bases are TGTGCCAGCAGTGCCCCAGGGATTAGCAATCAGCCCCAGCATTTT. Translated, it gives CASSAPGISNQPQHF.

The chain links TRBV5-1 to TRBJ2-5, with a tentative D call TRBD2 (5 bases). The end of the DNA fits TRBJ2-7 better, so the J call may be wrong. The length of the CDR3 is 14 residues. CDR1 is SGHRS, CDR2 YFSETQ, per germline. The CDR3 here is CASSFSSSTYEQYF. For the CDR3, the DNA is TGCGCCAGCAGCTTTTCTAGCTCAACCTACGAGCAGTACTTC.

Concerning this clone itself: Likely a read error: the CDR3 ends without its conserved phenylalanine or tryptophan. Because the CDR3's place on the DNA is in doubt, the DNA is left out and the CDR3 is given as listed by TCRdb. V usage is TRBV7-4 and J usage is TRBJ1-2. Germline V gives CDR1 SGHVT, CDR2 SQSDAQ. Including both end residues, the CDR3 is 10 amino acids long. CDR3 loop: CASSFFWPGG.

The chain is built from TRBV5-8 and TRBJ1-2, with 9 bases matching TRBD1. This CDR3 comprises 15 residues. After removal of 3 bases from V and 1 base from J, the junction contained 4 bases not matched to a gene. Germline CDR1 and CDR2: SGHTS and YDEGEE. The CDR3 DNA reads TGTGCCAGCAGCTATCAGGACAGGGGTAACTATGGCTACACCTTC. Amino acids: CASSYQDRGNYGYTF.

This clone was picked up one time. V is TRBV7-3 and J is TRBJ2-2; no clear D gene. CDR1 is SGHTA, CDR2 FQGTGA, per germline. This CDR3 spans 14 amino acids. Deletions cut 6 bases from V and 3 bases from J, with 11 bases between. The CDR3 nucleotides are TGTGCCAGCAGTTTTCTCTTATACACCGGGGAGCTGTTTTTT. This sequence encodes CASSFLLYTGELFF.

This chain uses TRBV5-1 with TRBJ1-2; D is undetermined. V lost 4 bases and J lost 3, with 16 bases in between. The CDR3 length is 15 residues. Germline values: CDR1 SGHRS, CDR2 YFSETQ. The CDR3 is CASSQKASLDYGYTF. The CDR3 DNA follows: TGCGCCAGCAGCCAAAAGGCTAGCTTGGACTATGGCTACACCTTC.

V usage is TRBV5-6 and J usage is TRBJ1-2, with a tentative D call TRBD1 (6 bases). The CDR3 extends over 14 amino acids. The germline gives CDR1 SGHDT, CDR2 YYEEEE. V was trimmed by 7 bases and J by 4 bases, leaving 17 bases between them. CDR3 in amino acids: CASSPGHSFYGYTF. CDR3 sequence (DNA): TGTGCCAGCTCACCGGGACACTCCTTCTATGGCTACACCTTC.

This clone was recorded only once. The gene calls are TRBV29-1 and TRBJ2-2, with D perhaps matching TRBD2 (5 bases). Between the trimmed V and J ends, which lost 4 bases and 1 base, there was a span of 7 bases. Germline-derived CDR1 and CDR2 are SQVTM and ANQGSEA. The length of the CDR3 is 13 residues. CDR3 residues: CSVGRGNTGELFF. The DNA of the CDR3 is TGCAGCGTTGGACGGGGGAACACCGGGGAGCTGTTTTTT.

The chain carries TRBV7-2 and TRBJ1-1; D gene unclear. The ends were cut back, 0 bases at V and 5 bases at J, with 10 bases in the middle. The CDR3 contains 14 residues. In germline, CDR1 is SGHTA, CDR2 FQGNSA. CDR3 DNA sequence: TGTGCCAGCAGCTTAGCAGTGATAGAGACTGAAGCTTTCTTT. Protein sequence: CASSLAVIETEAFF.

V usage is TRBV7-2 and J usage is TRBJ2-5; 8 bases are a match to TRBD1. The tail of the sequence fits TRBJ2-7 better, so the J call may be wrong. The CDR3 is 15 amino acids. The germline gives CDR1 SGHTA, CDR2 FQGNSA. This chain's CDR3 is CASSSPGQENYEQYF. The CDR3 DNA reads TGTGCCAGCAGCTCGCCGGGACAGGAGAACTACGAGCAGTACTTC.

The rearrangement joins TRBV11-2 to TRBJ1-3; 8 bases are shared with TRBD1. The CDR3 runs 15 residues. Germline assignment: CDR1 SGHAT and CDR2 FQNNGV. Trimming at V came to 7 bases and at J to 2 bases, leaving 7 bases not matched to a gene. The CDR3 sequence: CASTRGTGTGNTIYF. The CDR3, as DNA: TGTGCCAGCACACGGGGGACAGGCACTGGAAACACCATATATTTT.